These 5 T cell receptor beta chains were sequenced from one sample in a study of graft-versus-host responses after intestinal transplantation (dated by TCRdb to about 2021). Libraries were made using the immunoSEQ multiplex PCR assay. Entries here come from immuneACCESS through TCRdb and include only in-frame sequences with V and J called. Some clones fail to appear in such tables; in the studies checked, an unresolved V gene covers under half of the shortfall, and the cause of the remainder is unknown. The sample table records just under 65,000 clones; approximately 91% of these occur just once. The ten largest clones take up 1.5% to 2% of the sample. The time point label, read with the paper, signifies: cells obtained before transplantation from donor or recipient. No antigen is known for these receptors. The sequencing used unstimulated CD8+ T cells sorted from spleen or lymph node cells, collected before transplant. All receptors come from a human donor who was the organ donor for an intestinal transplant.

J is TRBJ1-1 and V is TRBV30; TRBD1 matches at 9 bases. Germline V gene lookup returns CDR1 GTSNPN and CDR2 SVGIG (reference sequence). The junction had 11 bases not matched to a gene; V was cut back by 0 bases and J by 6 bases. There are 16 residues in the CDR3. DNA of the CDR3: TGTGCCTGGAGTGTACAGGGGACAGGGAGTGGTTCTGAAGCTTTCTTT. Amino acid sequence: CAWSVQGTGSGSEAFF. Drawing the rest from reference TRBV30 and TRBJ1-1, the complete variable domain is SQTIHQWPATLVQPVGSPLSLECTVEGTSNPNLYWYRQAAGRGLQLLFYSVGIGQISSEVPQNLSASRPQDRQFILSSKKLLLSDSGFYLCAWSVQGTGSGSEAFFGQGTRLTVV.

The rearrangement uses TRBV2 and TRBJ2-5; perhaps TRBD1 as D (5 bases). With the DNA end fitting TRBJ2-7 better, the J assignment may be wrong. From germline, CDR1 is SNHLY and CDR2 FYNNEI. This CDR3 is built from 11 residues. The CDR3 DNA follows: TGTGCCAGCCCAGGGCCCTACGAGCAGTACTTC. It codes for CASPGPYEQYF.

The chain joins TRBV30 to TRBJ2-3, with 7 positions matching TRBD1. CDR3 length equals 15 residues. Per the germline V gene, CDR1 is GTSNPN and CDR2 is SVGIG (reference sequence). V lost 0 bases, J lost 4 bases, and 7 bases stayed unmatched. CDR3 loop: CAWSVGQGVADTQYF. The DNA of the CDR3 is TGTGCCTGGAGTGTTGGGCAGGGGGTAGCAGATACGCAGTATTTT.

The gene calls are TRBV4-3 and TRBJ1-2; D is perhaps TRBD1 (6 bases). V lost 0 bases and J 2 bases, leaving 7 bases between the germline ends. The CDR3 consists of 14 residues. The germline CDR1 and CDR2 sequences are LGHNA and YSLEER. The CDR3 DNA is TGCGCCAGCAGCCAAGACGACAGGAACTATGGCTACACCTTC. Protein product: CASSQDDRNYGYTF.

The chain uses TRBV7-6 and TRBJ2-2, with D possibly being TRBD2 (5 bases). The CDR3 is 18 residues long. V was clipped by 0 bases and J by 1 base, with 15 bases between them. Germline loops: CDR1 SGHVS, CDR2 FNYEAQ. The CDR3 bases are TGTGCCAGCAGCTTAGCGATTAACGGGGTGTGGAACACCGGGGAGCTGTTTTTT. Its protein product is CASSLAINGVWNTGELFF.